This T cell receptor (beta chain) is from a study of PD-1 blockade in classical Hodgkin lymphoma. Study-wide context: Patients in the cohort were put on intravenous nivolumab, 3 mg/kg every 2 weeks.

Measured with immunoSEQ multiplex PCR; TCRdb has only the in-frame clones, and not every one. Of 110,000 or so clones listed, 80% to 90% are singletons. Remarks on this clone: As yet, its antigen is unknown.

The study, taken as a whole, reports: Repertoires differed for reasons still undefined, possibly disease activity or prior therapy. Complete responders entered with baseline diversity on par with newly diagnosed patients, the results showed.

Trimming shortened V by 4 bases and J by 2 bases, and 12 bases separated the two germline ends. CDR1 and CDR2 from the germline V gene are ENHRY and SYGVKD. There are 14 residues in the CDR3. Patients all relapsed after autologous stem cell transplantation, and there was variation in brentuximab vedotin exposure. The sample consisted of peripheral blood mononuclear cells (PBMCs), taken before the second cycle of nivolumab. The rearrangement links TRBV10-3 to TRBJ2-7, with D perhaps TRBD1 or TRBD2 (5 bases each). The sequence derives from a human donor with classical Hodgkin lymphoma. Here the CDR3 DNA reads TGTGCCATCAGTGTAGGGGACGTCGCCTACGAGCAGTACTTC. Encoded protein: CAISVGDVAYEQYF.